Each of the 17 T cell receptor beta chains below was sequenced from the same sample in a study of CD8 T cells in ankylosing spondylitis. MiXCR, run by TCRdb on the 5' RACE reads, gives a single entry per CDR3 protein. The sample gives under 850,000 distinct CDR3 sequences, roughly 20% of which show up once; approximately 18% is in the top ten. Their specific antigens are unknown. Study-wide results and limits: What appeared characteristic of ankylosing spondylitis blood was a TCR beta motif of eight highly homologous variants.

The sample comprised blood, either unsorted or a sorted T cell fraction (not recorded which). These receptors were obtained from a male donor with ankylosing spondylitis.

The chain uses TRBV6-1 and TRBJ1-4, with 9 bases matching TRBD1. The V gene's germline CDR1 is MNHNS and CDR2 SASEGT. The CDR3 totals 17 residues. The ends lost 5 bases at V and 0 bases at J; junction bases unmatched: 7. The CDR3 loop is CASSRTGERATNEKLFF. CDR3 nucleotides: TGTGCCAGCAGTCGGACAGGGGAAAGGGCAACTAATGAAAAACTGTTTTTT.

This clonotype was counted many times. J is TRBJ1-1 and V is TRBV20-1; no reliable D call. The length of the CDR3 is 14 residues. With 5 bases removed from V and 0 bases from J, the gap between germline ends came to 13 bases. Germline CDR1 reads DFQATT; CDR2 reads SNEGSKA (reference sequence). CDR3 region: CSAPNPTVNTEAFF. The CDR3 DNA reads as TGCAGTGCTCCTAACCCTACAGTGAACACTGAAGCTTTCTTT.

The chain uses TRBV7-8 and TRBJ2-2; 8 bases line up with TRBD2. After removal of 3 bases from V and 3 bases from J, the junction contained 6 bases not matched to a gene. CDR3 size: 16 residues. Germline V lookup: CDR1 SGHVS, CDR2 FQNEAQ. Written as DNA, the CDR3 is TGTGCCAGCAGCTTGGTCAGCGGGGGATACACCGGGGAGCTGTTTTTT. This gives the protein CASSLVSGGYTGELFF.

The sample holds a few counts of this clonotype. DNA for the CDR3: TGTGCCAGCAGTAACGAGGGGGCTAGCGGAAACAATGAGCAGTTCTTC. Amino acid sequence: CASSNEGASGNNEQFF. This sequence joins TRBV7-6 and TRBJ2-1; TRBD1 or TRBD2 may be the D gene (7 bases each). V was pared by 6 bases and J by 5 bases, with 20 bases between. CDR1 and CDR2 (germline): SGHVS, FNYEAQ. The CDR3 loop spans 16 amino acids.

This chain links TRBV28 with TRBJ2-5; D remains ambiguous. V dropped 1 base and J dropped 4 bases, with 13 bases sitting between them. Germline assignment: CDR1 MDHEN and CDR2 SYDVKM. CDR3 length equals 15 residues. The CDR3 spells CASSLSRSLSETQYF. In DNA form, the CDR3 reads TGTGCCAGCAGTTTATCGAGGAGTTTGTCAGAGACCCAGTACTTC.

This chain connects TRBV20-1 to TRBJ1-1; 8 bases map to TRBD1. CDR3 length: 14 amino acids. V lost 0 bases, J lost 8 bases, and 8 bases stayed unmatched. From germline, CDR1 is DFQATT and CDR2 SNEGSKA (reference sequence). In DNA form, the CDR3 reads TGCAGTGCTAGAGATTATTCCAGGGGGCTCGAAGCTTTCTTT. Translated: CSARDYSRGLEAFF.

This clonotype was seen repeatedly, ten times or more. This chain connects TRBV20-1 to TRBJ2-1; 9 bases agree with TRBD2. The CDR3 has 15 residues. The trim removed 4 bases at V and 7 bases at J, leaving 11 bases unmatched. Germline CDR1 is DFQATT and CDR2 is SNEGSKA (reference sequence). The CDR3 here is CSATMGGGVRNEQFF. The CDR3 DNA reads as TGCAGTGCTACTATGGGCGGGGGGGTTAGGAATGAGCAGTTCTTC.

This rearrangement joins TRBV30 to TRBJ1-1, with unresolved D. Germline V CDR1 and CDR2: GTSNPN, SVGIG (reference sequence). The V end lost 0 bases, the J end lost 0 bases, and 2 bases lay between the germline ends. The CDR3 is made up of 12 amino acids. CDR3 DNA sequence: TGTGCCTGGAGTGTACTGAACACTGAAGCTTTCTTT. It encodes CAWSVLNTEAFF. Drawing the rest from reference TRBV30 and TRBJ1-1, the complete variable domain is SQTIHQWPATLVQPVGSPLSLECTVEGTSNPNLYWYRQAAGRGLQLLFYSVGIGQISSEVPQNLSASRPQDRQFILSSKKLLLSDSGFYLCAWSVLNTEAFFGQGTRLTVV.

This clonotype showed up many times. This rearrangement joins TRBV29-1 to TRBJ2-1; tentatively, D is TRBD1 (6 bases). The CDR3 has 14 amino acids. Germline V lookup: CDR1 SQVTM, CDR2 ANQGSEA. With 3 bases removed from V and 1 base from J, the gap between germline ends came to 10 bases. CDR3 nucleotides: TGCAGCGTTGAGGGGGCTGATTCCTACAATGAGCAGTTCTTC. Its protein is CSVEGADSYNEQFF.

This clonotype was picked up many times. V is TRBV27 and J is TRBJ1-1, with D uncertain. Germline V gene sequence: CDR1 MNHEY, CDR2 SMNVEV (reference sequence). The CDR3 contains 13 residues. V lost 3 bases, J lost 1 base, and 6 bases lay in between. CDR3 nucleotide sequence: TGTGCCAGCAGTTTTCTAGAGAACACTGAAGCTTTCTTT. Amino acids: CASSFLENTEAFF.

Only a few counts were recorded for this clonotype. The J gene is TRBJ2-1, the V gene TRBV20-1; D is ambiguous. Trimming stripped 2 bases from V and 0 bases from J, with 5 bases between. The CDR3 loop spans 13 amino acids. Germline V gene lookup returns CDR1 DFQATT and CDR2 SNEGSKA (reference sequence). The CDR3 loop is CSARLDSYNEQFF. The DNA for the CDR3 is TGCAGTGCTAGACTAGACTCCTACAATGAGCAGTTCTTC.

This chain uses TRBV10-3 with TRBJ2-6; D call uncertain. Trimming left V 10 bases short and J 0 bases short, with 10 bases between. CDR3 length: 14 amino acids. Germline assignment: CDR1 ENHRY and CDR2 SYGVKD. The CDR3 spells CATGPSSGANVLTF. In DNA form, the CDR3 reads TGTGCCACAGGCCCCAGCTCTGGGGCCAACGTCCTGACTTTC.

In its sample, this clonotype was seen a few times. Written as DNA, the CDR3 is TGCGCCAGCAGCTCAACTCTAGCGGGAGGGGGCAATGAGCAGTTCTTC. Amino acids: CASSSTLAGGGNEQFF. The genes are TRBV5-1 and TRBJ2-1, with 12 bases matching TRBD2. V shed 3 bases and J 6 bases; nucleotides not matched to a gene: 7. Per the germline V gene, CDR1 is SGHRS and CDR2 is YFSETQ. The CDR3 extends over 16 amino acids.

The V call is TRBV6-2 or TRBV6-3, the J call TRBJ2-5, with TRBD2 matching 7 bases. V lost 7 bases and J lost 0; bases outside the gene matches: 11. The CDR3 runs to 16 residues. Looked up from germline, CDR1 is MNHEY and CDR2 is SVGEGT. The CDR3 DNA is TGTGCCAGCACCGCTAACCGGCGGGGGTACCAAGAGACCCAGTACTTC. Protein sequence: CASTANRRGYQETQYF.

This clonotype was found a few times. DNA of the CDR3: TGTGCCATCAGTGCAGCCGGGACAGGGACGGGGGAGCAGTACTTC. It yields the protein CAISAAGTGTGEQYF. This rearrangement joins TRBV10-3 to TRBJ2-7; TRBD1 agrees at 9 bases. This CDR3 region has 15 residues. The V gene's germline CDR1 is ENHRY and CDR2 SYGVKD. Trimming took 4 bases from V and 7 from J; bases not matched to a gene: 11.

This chain joins TRBV20-1 and TRBJ2-7; TRBD1 aligns across 10 bases. The ends lost 3 bases at V and 0 bases at J; junction bases unmatched: 5. CDR1 and CDR2 (germline): DFQATT, SNEGSKA (reference sequence). The CDR3 totals 15 residues. The CDR3 DNA reads TGCAGTGCTAGGGGGGGGACAGGGGACTCCTACGAGCAGTACTTC. Protein: CSARGGTGDSYEQYF.

This chain connects TRBV5-1 to TRBJ2-3, with TRBD2 matching 11 bases. Trimming at V came to 5 bases and at J to 4 bases, leaving 12 bases not matched to a gene. The germline V gene encodes CDR1 SGHRS and CDR2 YFSETQ. This CDR3 spans 17 amino acids. The CDR3 DNA sequence: TGCGCCAGCAGGCCGCGATATAGCGGGAGGGCCCCAGATACGCAGTATTTT. Translated: CASRPRYSGRAPDTQYF.